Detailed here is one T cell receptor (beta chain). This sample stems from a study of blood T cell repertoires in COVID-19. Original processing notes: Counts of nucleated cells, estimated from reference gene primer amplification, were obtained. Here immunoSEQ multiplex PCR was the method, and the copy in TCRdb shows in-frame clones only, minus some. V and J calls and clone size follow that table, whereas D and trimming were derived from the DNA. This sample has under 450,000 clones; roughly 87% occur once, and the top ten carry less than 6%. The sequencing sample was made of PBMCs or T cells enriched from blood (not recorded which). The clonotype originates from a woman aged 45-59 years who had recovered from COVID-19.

In DNA form, the CDR3 reads TGTGCCAGTAGTATGCGGCAGTGGGGCCTGAACACTGAAGCTTTCTTT. It translates to CASSMRQWGLNTEAFF. This chain joins TRBV19 and TRBJ1-1; D possibly corresponds to TRBD1 (5 bases). With 3 bases removed from V and 0 bases from J, the gap between germline ends came to 14 bases. The CDR3 sequence is 16 residues long. Germline CDR1 and CDR2: LNHDA and SQIVND (reference sequence).